The 16 T cell receptor beta chains in this list originate from one sample, sequenced in a study of cytomegalovirus exposure and HLA in healthy donors. PCR was performed using 60 Vbeta and 13 Jbeta primers. Here immunoSEQ multiplex PCR was the method, and the copy in TCRdb shows in-frame clones only, minus some. In total, the table holds around 110,000 clones. Sample: PBMCs. The receptors here all came from a man aged 30 to 39 in good health and CMV-seronegative.

This sequence joins TRBV11-2 and TRBJ1-3; D is undetermined. Trimming shortened V by 5 bases and J by 4 bases, and 15 bases separated the two germline ends. Germline V gene data show CDR1 as SGHAT and CDR2 as FQNNGV. The CDR3 spans 15 residues. The CDR3 nucleotides read TGTGCCAGCAGCCAGCCGGGGAGCGGAGGAAACACCATATATTTT. Its translation is CASSQPGSGGNTIYF.

The rearrangement uses TRBV29-1 and TRBJ2-7; 8 bases match TRBD2. The CDR3 covers 16 residues. With 1 base clipped from V and 3 bases from J, the junction kept 11 bases outside the gene matches. Germline CDR1 reads SQVTM; CDR2 reads ANQGSEA. The CDR3 coding sequence is TGCAGCGTTGAAGGGACCAGCGGGGGATCTGGCTACGAGCAGTACTTC. Translated, it gives CSVEGTSGGSGYEQYF.

This chain uses TRBV7-6 with TRBJ2-2; tentative D call: TRBD2 (5 bases). V was pared by 5 bases and J by 4 bases, with 14 bases between. The V gene's germline CDR1 is SGHVS and CDR2 FNYEAQ. CDR3 length: 15 amino acids. As DNA, the CDR3 is TGTGCCAGCAGCCCCGAGGGCAGAGCCACCGGGGAGCTGTTTTTT. It specifies CASSPEGRATGELFF.

The rearrangement joins TRBV30 to TRBJ1-2; possible D gene TRBD1, 6 bases. This CDR3 contains 13 residues. V was shortened by 2 bases and J by 6 bases, with 13 bases between the two germline ends. Germline CDR1 reads GTSNPN; CDR2 reads SVGIG (reference sequence). The CDR3 coding sequence is TGTGCCTGGAGTCCCACAGGGAGGGATGGCTACACCTTC. Amino acids: CAWSPTGRDGYTF.

The chain joins TRBV10-3 to TRBJ1-6; 8 bases are shared with TRBD1. Looked up from germline, CDR1 is ENHRY and CDR2 is SYGVKD. This CDR3 comprises 15 residues. Trimming cost V 10 bases and J 6 bases; bases outside gene matches: 11. The CDR3 nucleotides are TGTGCCACTAGAGGGGTTCAGGGGGCTAATTCACCCCTCCACTTT. This codes for CATRGVQGANSPLHF.

The gene calls are TRBV2 and TRBJ1-4, with 9 bases that match TRBD1. CDR1 and CDR2 from the germline V gene are SNHLY and FYNNEI. The CDR3 runs to 16 residues. Trimming at V came to 6 bases and at J to 5 bases, leaving 10 bases not matched to a gene. For the CDR3, the DNA is TGTGCCAGCAGATCCACAGGGGGCCCCTCCAATGAAAAACTGTTTTTT. It specifies CASRSTGGPSNEKLFF.

The chain has TRBV11-3 and TRBJ2-1; TRBD1 matches 8 bases. This CDR3 has 15 amino acids. Looked up from germline, CDR1 is SGHNT and CDR2 is YENEEA. With 1 base clipped from V and 6 bases from J, the junction kept 5 bases outside the gene matches. DNA of the CDR3: TGTGCCAGCAGCTTAGTAACCAGGGGGCTCAATGAGCAGTTCTTC. Translated, it gives CASSLVTRGLNEQFF.

V usage is TRBV11-1 and J usage is TRBJ1-6, with 8 nucleotides matching TRBD1. The V gene end was trimmed by 1 base and the J gene end by 10 bases; junction bases not matched to a gene: 15. CDR3 length: 18 residues. Germline assignment: CDR1 SGHAT and CDR2 FQDESV (reference sequence). CDR3 sequence: CASSLEVRTGSIRSPLHF. CDR3 nucleotide sequence: TGTGCCAGCAGCTTAGAGGTGAGGACAGGGAGCATACGATCACCCCTCCACTTT.

This chain joins TRBV5-1 and TRBJ2-7, with a tentative D call TRBD1 (6 bases). Germline V gene sequence: CDR1 SGHRS, CDR2 YFSETQ. This CDR3 region has 16 residues. V dropped 1 base and J dropped 5 bases, with 19 bases sitting between them. CDR3 nucleotides: TGCGCCAGCAGCTTGATTCCAGGGCGCTCAGGGGACGAGCAGTACTTC. Its protein product is CASSLIPGRSGDEQYF.

The chain carries TRBV6-5 and TRBJ1-6; TRBD1 aligns across 11 bases. Trimming took 5 bases from V and 8 from J; bases not matched to a gene: 5. CDR3 length equals 15 residues. Germline-derived CDR1 and CDR2 are MNHEY and SVGAGI. CDR3 in amino acids: CASSLWGQGDSPLHF. CDR3 sequence (DNA): TGTGCCAGCAGTCTATGGGGACAGGGGGATTCACCCCTCCACTTT.

This rearrangement joins TRBV5-1 to TRBJ2-5, with D maybe TRBD2 (8 bases). The germline V gene encodes CDR1 SGHRS and CDR2 YFSETQ. V was trimmed by 0 bases and J by 3 bases, leaving 18 bases between them. The CDR3 is 17 amino acids. The CDR3 DNA reads as TGCGCCAGCAGCTTGGCCTTAGCGGGGCAGGGGGAAGAGACCCAGTACTTC. Translated, it gives CASSLALAGQGEETQYF.

The chain joins TRBV18 to TRBJ2-7; 9 positions agree with TRBD1. Germline CDR1 is KGHSH and CDR2 is LQKENI. The V and J ends lost 4 bases and 1 base, in that order; junction bases with no gene match: 5. This CDR3 has 15 amino acids. The CDR3 nucleotides are TGTGCCAGCTCACTGACGGGACAGGGTTCCTACGAGCAGTACTTC. Translation: CASSLTGQGSYEQYF.

The chain combines TRBV7-2 with TRBJ2-7; a weak D match, TRBD1 (5 bases). The CDR3 loop spans 14 amino acids. From germline, CDR1 is SGHTA and CDR2 FQGNSA. Trimming pared 4 bases from V and 1 base from J, leaving 11 bases between. CDR3 DNA: TGTGCCAGCAGCTGGGGCCGGATATCCTACGAGCAGTACTTC. As protein: CASSWGRISYEQYF.

The chain combines TRBV4-1 with TRBJ2-1; TRBD2 matches 12 bases. V gave up 0 bases and J gave up 12 bases; unmatched junction bases: 18. The V gene's germline CDR1 is MGHRA and CDR2 YSYEKL. The CDR3 runs 19 residues. This chain's CDR3 is CASSQDVLAGGINEGGQFF. DNA for the CDR3: TGCGCCAGCAGCCAAGATGTTCTAGCGGGGGGGATCAATGAAGGTGGGCAGTTCTTC.

In DNA form, the CDR3 reads TGTGCCAGCAGCGTAGACCCCGGAGGACAGGGGGCGCGGAATGAGCAGTTCTTC. Translated: CASSVDPGGQGARNEQFF. V usage is TRBV9 and J usage is TRBJ2-1; 11 positions agree with TRBD1. The length of the CDR3 is 18 residues. The V and J ends lost 0 bases and 7 bases, in that order; junction bases with no gene match: 12. The germline V gene has CDR1 SGDLS and CDR2 YYNGEE.

The chain uses TRBV7-2 and TRBJ2-5; a possible D gene is TRBD2 (6 bases). Germline CDR1 SGHTA, CDR2 FQGNSA. V was shortened by 5 bases and J by 0 bases, with 13 bases between the two germline ends. The CDR3 has 15 amino acids. The CDR3 DNA reads TGTGCCAGCAGCCCACACCGGGACTACCAAGAGACCCAGTACTTC. Its protein is CASSPHRDYQETQYF.